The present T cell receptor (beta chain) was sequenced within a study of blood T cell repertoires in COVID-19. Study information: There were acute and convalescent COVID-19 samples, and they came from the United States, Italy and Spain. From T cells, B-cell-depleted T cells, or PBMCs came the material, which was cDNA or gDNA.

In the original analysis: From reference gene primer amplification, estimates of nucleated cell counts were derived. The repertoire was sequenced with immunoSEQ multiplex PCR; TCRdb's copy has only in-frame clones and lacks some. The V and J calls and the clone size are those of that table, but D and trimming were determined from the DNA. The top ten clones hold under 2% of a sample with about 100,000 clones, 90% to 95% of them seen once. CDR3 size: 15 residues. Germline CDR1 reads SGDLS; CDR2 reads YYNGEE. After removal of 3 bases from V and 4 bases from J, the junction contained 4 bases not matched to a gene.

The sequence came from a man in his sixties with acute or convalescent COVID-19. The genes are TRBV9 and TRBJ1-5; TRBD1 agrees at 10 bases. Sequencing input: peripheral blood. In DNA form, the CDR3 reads TGTGCCAGCAGCGCCGGACAGGGGGGTAATCAGCCCCAGCATTTT. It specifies CASSAGQGGNQPQHF.